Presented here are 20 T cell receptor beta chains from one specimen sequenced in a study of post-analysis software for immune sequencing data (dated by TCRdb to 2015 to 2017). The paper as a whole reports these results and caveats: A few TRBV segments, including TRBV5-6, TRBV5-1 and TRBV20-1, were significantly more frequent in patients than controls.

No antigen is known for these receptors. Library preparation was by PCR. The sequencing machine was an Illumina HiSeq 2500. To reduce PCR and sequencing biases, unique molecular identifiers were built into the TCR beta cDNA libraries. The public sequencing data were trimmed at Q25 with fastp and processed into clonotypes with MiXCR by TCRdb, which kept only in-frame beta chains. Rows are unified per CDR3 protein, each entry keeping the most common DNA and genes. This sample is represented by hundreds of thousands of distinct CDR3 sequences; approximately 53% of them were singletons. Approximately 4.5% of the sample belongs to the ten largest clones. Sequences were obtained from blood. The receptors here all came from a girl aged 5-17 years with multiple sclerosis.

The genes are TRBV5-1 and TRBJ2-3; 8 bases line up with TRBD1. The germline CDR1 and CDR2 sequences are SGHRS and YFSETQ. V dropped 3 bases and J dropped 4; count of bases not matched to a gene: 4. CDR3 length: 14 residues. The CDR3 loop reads CASSSVQGADTQYF. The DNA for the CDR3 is TGCGCCAGCAGCTCTGTACAGGGGGCAGATACGCAGTATTTT.

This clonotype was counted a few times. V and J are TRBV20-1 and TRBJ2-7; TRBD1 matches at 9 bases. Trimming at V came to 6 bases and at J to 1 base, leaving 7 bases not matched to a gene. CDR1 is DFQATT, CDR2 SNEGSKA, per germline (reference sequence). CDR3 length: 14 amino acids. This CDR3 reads CSAESGQGSYEQYF. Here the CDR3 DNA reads TGCAGTGCCGAGTCGGGACAGGGATCCTACGAGCAGTACTTC.

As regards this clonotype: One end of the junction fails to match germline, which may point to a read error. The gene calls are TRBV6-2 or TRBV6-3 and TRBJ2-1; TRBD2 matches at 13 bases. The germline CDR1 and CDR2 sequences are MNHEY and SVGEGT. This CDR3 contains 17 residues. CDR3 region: CASSYSRRLAGGNEQFF. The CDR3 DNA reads TGTGCCAGTAGTTACTCGAGAAGACTAGCGGGGGGCAATGAGCAGTTCTTC.

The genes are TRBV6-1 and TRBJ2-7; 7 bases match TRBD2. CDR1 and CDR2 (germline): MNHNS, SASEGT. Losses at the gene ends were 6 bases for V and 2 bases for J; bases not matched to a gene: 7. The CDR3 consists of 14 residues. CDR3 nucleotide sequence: TGTGCCAGCAGGCGGGACTACCAAGCCTACGAGCAGTACTTC. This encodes CASRRDYQAYEQYF.

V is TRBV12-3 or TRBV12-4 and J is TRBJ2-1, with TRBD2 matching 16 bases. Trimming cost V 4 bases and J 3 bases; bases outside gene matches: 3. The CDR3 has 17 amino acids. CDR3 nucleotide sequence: TGTGCCAGCAGTTCGGGACTAGCGGGGGGGGACTACAATGAGCAGTTCTTC. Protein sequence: CASSSGLAGGDYNEQFF.

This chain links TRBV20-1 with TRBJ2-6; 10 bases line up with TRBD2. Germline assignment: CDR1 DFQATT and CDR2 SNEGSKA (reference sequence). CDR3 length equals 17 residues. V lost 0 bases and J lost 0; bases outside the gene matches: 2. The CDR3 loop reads CSARDLAGDSGANVLTF. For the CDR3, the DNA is TGCAGTGCTAGAGACCTAGCGGGGGACTCTGGGGCCAACGTCCTGACTTTC.

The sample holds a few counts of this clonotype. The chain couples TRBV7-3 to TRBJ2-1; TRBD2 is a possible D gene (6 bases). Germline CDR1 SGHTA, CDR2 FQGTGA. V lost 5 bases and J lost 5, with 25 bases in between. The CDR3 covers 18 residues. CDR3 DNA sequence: TGTGCCAGCAGCCCCCAGGCGGGGTTGCACTTCTACAACAATGAGCAGTTCTTC. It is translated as CASSPQAGLHFYNNEQFF.

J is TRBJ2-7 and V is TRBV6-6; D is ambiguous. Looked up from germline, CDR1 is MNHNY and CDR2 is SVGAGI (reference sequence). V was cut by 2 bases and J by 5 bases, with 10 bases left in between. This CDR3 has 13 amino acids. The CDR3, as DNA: TGTGCCAGCAGTTACCAGGCGGTGGACGAGCAGTACTTC. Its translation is CASSYQAVDEQYF.

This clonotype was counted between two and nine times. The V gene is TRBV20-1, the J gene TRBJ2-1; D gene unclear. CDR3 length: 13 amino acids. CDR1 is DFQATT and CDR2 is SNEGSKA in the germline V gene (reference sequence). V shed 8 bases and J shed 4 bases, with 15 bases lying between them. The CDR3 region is CSQTRPEYNEQFF. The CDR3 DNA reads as TGCAGTCAAACCCGACCCGAGTACAATGAGCAGTTCTTC.

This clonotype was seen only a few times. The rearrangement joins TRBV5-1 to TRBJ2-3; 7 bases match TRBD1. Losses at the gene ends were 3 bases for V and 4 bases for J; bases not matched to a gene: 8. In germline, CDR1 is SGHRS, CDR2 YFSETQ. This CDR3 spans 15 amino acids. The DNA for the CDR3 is TGCGCCAGCAGCTCGACAGGGAAATTAGCAGATACGCAGTATTTT. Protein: CASSSTGKLADTQYF.

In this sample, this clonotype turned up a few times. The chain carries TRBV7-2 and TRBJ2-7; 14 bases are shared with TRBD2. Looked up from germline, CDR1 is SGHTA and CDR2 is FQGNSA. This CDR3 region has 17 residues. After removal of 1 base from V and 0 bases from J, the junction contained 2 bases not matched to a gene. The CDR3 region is CASSLGGLAGASYEQYF. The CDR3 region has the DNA TGTGCCAGCAGCTTAGGGGGACTAGCGGGGGCCTCCTACGAGCAGTACTTC. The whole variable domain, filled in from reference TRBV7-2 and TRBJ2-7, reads GAGVSQSPSNKVTEKGKDVELRCDPISGHTALYWYRQSLGQGLEFLIYFQGNSAPDKSGLPSDRFSAERTGGSVSTLTIQRTQQEDSAVYLCASSLGGLAGASYEQYFGPGTRLTVT.

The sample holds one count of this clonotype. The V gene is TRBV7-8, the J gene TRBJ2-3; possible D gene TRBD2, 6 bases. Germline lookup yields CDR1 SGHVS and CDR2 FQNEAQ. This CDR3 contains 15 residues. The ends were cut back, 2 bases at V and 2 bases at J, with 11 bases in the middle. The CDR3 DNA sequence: TGTGCCAGCAGCTTACTCGGGAGCCCCACAGATACGCAGTATTTT. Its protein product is CASSLLGSPTDTQYF.

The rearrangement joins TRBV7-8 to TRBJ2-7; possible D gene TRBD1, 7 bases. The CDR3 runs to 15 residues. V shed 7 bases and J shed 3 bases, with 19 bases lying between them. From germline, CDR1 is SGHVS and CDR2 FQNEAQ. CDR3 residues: CASKVRGTARYEQYF. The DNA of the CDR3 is TGTGCCAGCAAGGTCCGGGGGACAGCCCGCTACGAGCAGTACTTC.

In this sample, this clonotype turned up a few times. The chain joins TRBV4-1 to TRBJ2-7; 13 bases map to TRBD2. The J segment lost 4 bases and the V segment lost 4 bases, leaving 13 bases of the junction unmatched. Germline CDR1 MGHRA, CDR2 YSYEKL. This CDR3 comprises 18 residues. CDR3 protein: CASSRLAGGPTTHYEQYF. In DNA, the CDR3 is TGCGCCAGCAGCCGACTAGCGGGGGGTCCTACAACCCATTACGAGCAGTACTTC.

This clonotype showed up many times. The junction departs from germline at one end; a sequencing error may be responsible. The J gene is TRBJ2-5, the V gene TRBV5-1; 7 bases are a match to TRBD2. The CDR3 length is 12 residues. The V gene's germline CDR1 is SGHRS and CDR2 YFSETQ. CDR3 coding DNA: TGTGCCAGCAGCCTCGGGAGGGAGACCCAGTACTTC. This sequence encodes CASSLGRETQYF. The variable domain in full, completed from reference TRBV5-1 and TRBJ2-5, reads KAGVTQTPRYLIKTRGQQVTLSCSPISGHRSVSWYQQTPGQGLQFLFEYFSETQRNKGNFPGRFSGRQFSNSRSEMNVSTLELGDSALYLCASSLGRETQYFGPGTRLLVL.

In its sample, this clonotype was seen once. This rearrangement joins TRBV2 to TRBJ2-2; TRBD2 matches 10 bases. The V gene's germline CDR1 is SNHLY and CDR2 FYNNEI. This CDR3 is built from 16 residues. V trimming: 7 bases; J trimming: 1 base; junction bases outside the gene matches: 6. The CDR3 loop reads CASKLAGKRNTGELFF. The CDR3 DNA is TGTGCCAGCAAACTAGCGGGAAAACGGAACACCGGGGAGCTGTTTTTT.

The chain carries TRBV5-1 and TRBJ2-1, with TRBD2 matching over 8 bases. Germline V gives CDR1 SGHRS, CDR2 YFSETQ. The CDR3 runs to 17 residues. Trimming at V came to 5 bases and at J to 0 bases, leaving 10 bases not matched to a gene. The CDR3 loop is CASSLGLSGSSYNEQFF. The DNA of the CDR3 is TGCGCCAGCAGTCTTGGCCTGAGCGGGAGCTCCTACAATGAGCAGTTCTTC. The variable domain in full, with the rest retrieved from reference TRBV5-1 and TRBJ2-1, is KAGVTQTPRYLIKTRGQQVTLSCSPISGHRSVSWYQQTPGQGLQFLFEYFSETQRNKGNFPGRFSGRQFSNSRSEMNVSTLELGDSALYLCASSLGLSGSSYNEQFFGPGTRLTVL.

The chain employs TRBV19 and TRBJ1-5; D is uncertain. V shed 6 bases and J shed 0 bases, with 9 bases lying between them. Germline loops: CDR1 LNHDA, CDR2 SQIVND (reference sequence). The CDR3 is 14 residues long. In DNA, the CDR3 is TGTGCCAGTAGCCAGCATAATAGCAATCAGCCCCAGCATTTT. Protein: CASSQHNSNQPQHF.

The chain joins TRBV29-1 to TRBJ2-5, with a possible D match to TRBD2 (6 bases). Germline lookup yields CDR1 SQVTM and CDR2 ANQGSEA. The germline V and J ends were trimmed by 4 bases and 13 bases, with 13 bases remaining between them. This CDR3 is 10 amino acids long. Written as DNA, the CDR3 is TGCAGCGTTGGGGACTCGGCGGCGTACTTC. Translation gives CSVGDSAAYF.

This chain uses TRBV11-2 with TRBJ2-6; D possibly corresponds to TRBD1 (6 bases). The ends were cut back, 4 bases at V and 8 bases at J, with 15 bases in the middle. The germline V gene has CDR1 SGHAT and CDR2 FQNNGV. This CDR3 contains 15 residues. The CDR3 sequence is CASSYGQRMPNVLTF. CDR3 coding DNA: TGTGCCAGCAGCTACGGACAGAGGATGCCCAACGTCCTGACTTTC.